Presented here are 2 T cell receptor beta chains from one specimen sequenced in a study of CD8+ T cells in alopecia areata. The authors extracted RNA and reverse transcribed it into cDNA as the sequencing template. Clones were sequenced by immunoSEQ multiplex PCR, and TCRdb holds only the in-frame ones, with some missing. Seen here are a few hundred thousand clones, approximately 53% observed once, and the top ten hold roughly 5.3%. Specimen: CD8+ T cells sorted from blood. The receptors stem from a human donor in good health.

There are a few counts of this clone. In DNA, the CDR3 is TGCGCCAGCAGCCAAGACTCCGGGAGACTATCCTACGAGCAGTACTTC. Translating it yields CASSQDSGRLSYEQYF. The V call is TRBV4-1, the J call TRBJ2-7; D is perhaps TRBD2 (6 bases). V was trimmed by 0 bases and J by 1 base, leaving 13 bases between them. The V gene's germline CDR1 is MGHRA and CDR2 YSYEKL. The CDR3 covers 16 residues.

The CDR3 nucleotides read TGCAGCGTTGAAGGTTTTAGTGCAGGGGATGATGACGAGCAGTACTTC. It codes for CSVEGFSAGDDDEQYF. This rearrangement joins TRBV29-1 to TRBJ2-7; weak D call: TRBD1 (6 bases). The CDR3 extends over 16 amino acids. Germline loops: CDR1 SQVTM, CDR2 ANQGSEA. The germline V and J ends were trimmed by 1 base and 5 bases, with 21 bases remaining between them.